Listed below are T cell receptor beta chains from one sample, sequenced in a study of blood T cell repertoires in COVID-19. Clones were read by immunoSEQ multiplex PCR, and TCRdb kept only the in-frame ones, dropping some. The data show approximately 160,000 clones, roughly nine tenths seen once. The source material was peripheral blood. These receptor sequences come from a man in his fifties or sixties with active or convalescent COVID-19. Each CDR3 is given with its conserved first and last residue. Fields, in order: J gene, D gene, V gene, CDR3 protein. D genes are given only for firm matches.

j_gene: TRBJ2-7
d_gene: TRBD1
v_gene: TRBV6-5
CDR3aa: CASSPGQDPYEQYF

j_gene: TRBJ1-5
d_gene: TRBD1
v_gene: TRBV30
CDR3aa: CAWSVETGNNQPQHF

j_gene: TRBJ2-7
d_gene: TRBD1
v_gene: TRBV6-5
CDR3aa: CASSYLRDSYEQYF

j_gene: TRBJ1-1
d_gene: NA
v_gene: TRBV7-9
CDR3aa: CASNEIQGRTEAFF

j_gene: TRBJ2-7
d_gene: TRBD1
v_gene: TRBV30
CDR3aa: CAWGTAYEQYF

j_gene: TRBJ2-7
d_gene: TRBD1
v_gene: TRBV27
CDR3aa: CASSLRGDRVTYEQYF

j_gene: TRBJ2-3
d_gene: NA
v_gene: TRBV3-1/TRBV3-2
CDR3aa: CASSQQGVVGPDTQYF

j_gene: TRBJ2-3
d_gene: TRBD2
v_gene: TRBV15
CDR3aa: CATSRDPTSEISTDTQYF

j_gene: TRBJ2-1
d_gene: TRBD2
v_gene: TRBV10-3
CDR3aa: CAISESTSGRGFF

j_gene: TRBJ1-1
d_gene: TRBD1
v_gene: TRBV3-1/TRBV3-2
CDR3aa: CASSRTGSTNTEAFF

j_gene: TRBJ1-2
d_gene: NA
v_gene: TRBV21-1
CDR3aa: CASSKRPGTSDGYTF

j_gene: TRBJ2-5
d_gene: TRBD1
v_gene: TRBV14
CDR3aa: CASSHWTGAYQETQYF

j_gene: TRBJ1-1
d_gene: NA
v_gene: TRBV11-2
CDR3aa: CASSVGRAEAFF

j_gene: TRBJ1-2
d_gene: NA
v_gene: TRBV6-4
CDR3aa: CASRPAGTNYGYTF

j_gene: TRBJ1-2
d_gene: TRBD1
v_gene: TRBV5-1
CDR3aa: CASSLAGTGNGYTF

j_gene: TRBJ1-1
d_gene: NA
v_gene: TRBV5-1
CDR3aa: CASRFRTGRSDTEAFF

j_gene: TRBJ1-2
d_gene: NA
v_gene: TRBV25-1
CDR3aa: CASSEGARGSYTF

j_gene: TRBJ1-5
d_gene: NA
v_gene: TRBV10-3
CDR3aa: CATTDSHNQPQHF

j_gene: TRBJ1-6
d_gene: NA
v_gene: TRBV10-1
CDR3aa: CASSEGLNSPLHF

j_gene: TRBJ1-1
d_gene: NA
v_gene: TRBV6-6
CDR3aa: CASSLLLTGPRGTEAFF

j_gene: TRBJ1-2
d_gene: NA
v_gene: TRBV27
CDR3aa: CASSQNPGLYGYTF

j_gene: TRBJ1-5
d_gene: NA
v_gene: TRBV18
CDR3aa: CASSRGVAGNQPQHF

j_gene: TRBJ2-3
d_gene: TRBD1
v_gene: TRBV5-1
CDR3aa: CASSFGQGTDTQYF

j_gene: TRBJ1-5
d_gene: NA
v_gene: TRBV19
CDR3aa: CASMGLGVGSQPQHF

j_gene: TRBJ2-2
d_gene: TRBD1
v_gene: TRBV29-1
CDR3aa: CSVGQGVSAGELFF

j_gene: TRBJ1-2
d_gene: NA
v_gene: TRBV18
CDR3aa: CASSPPRREDGYTF

j_gene: TRBJ1-5
d_gene: NA
v_gene: TRBV7-6
CDR3aa: CASSPFKQGIQPQHF

j_gene: TRBJ2-3
d_gene: TRBD2
v_gene: TRBV5-1
CDR3aa: CASSLGAGGLTSTDTQYF

j_gene: TRBJ1-1
d_gene: NA
v_gene: TRBV7-6
CDR3aa: CASSPLSDIGDFTEAFF

j_gene: TRBJ1-6
d_gene: NA
v_gene: TRBV21-1
CDR3aa: CASSKKSRASSYNSPLHF

j_gene: TRBJ2-7
d_gene: NA
v_gene: TRBV11-2
CDR3aa: CASSLGRGPYEQYF

j_gene: TRBJ2-3
d_gene: NA
v_gene: TRBV6-5
CDR3aa: CASSYSASEFADTQYF

j_gene: TRBJ2-2
d_gene: TRBD2
v_gene: TRBV2
CDR3aa: CASRATSGSYTGELFF

j_gene: TRBJ1-4
d_gene: NA
v_gene: TRBV9
CDR3aa: CASSVGPQDGEKLFF

j_gene: TRBJ1-1
d_gene: NA
v_gene: TRBV7-9
CDR3aa: CASSRRTALNTEAFF

j_gene: TRBJ2-7
d_gene: TRBD1
v_gene: TRBV2
CDR3aa: CASSEVDRAGEQYF

j_gene: TRBJ2-7
d_gene: TRBD2
v_gene: TRBV4-1
CDR3aa: CASSQEGGGSFSYEQYF

j_gene: TRBJ1-1
d_gene: NA
v_gene: TRBV2
CDR3aa: CASSEASGIWTEAFF

j_gene: TRBJ2-1
d_gene: NA
v_gene: TRBV10-3
CDR3aa: CAISGGLSSYNEQFF

j_gene: TRBJ1-1
d_gene: NA
v_gene: TRBV18
CDR3aa: CASSPEILGEAFF

j_gene: TRBJ2-1
d_gene: TRBD2
v_gene: TRBV2
CDR3aa: CASSGGTTNEQFF

j_gene: TRBJ1-6
d_gene: NA
v_gene: TRBV6-5
CDR3aa: CASSYSVEGSPLHF

j_gene: TRBJ2-4
d_gene: NA
v_gene: TRBV3-1/TRBV3-2
CDR3aa: CASSLQVYLAKNIQYF

j_gene: TRBJ1-1
d_gene: NA
v_gene: TRBV5-1
CDR3aa: CASSREGSTEAFF

j_gene: TRBJ1-1
d_gene: TRBD1
v_gene: TRBV5-1
CDR3aa: CASSPGQGSLTEAFF

j_gene: TRBJ1-3
d_gene: NA
v_gene: TRBV11-3
CDR3aa: CASSSHSSLGAGNTIYF

j_gene: TRBJ1-1
d_gene: TRBD1
v_gene: TRBV27
CDR3aa: CASSLSTGTGSGGTEAFF

j_gene: TRBJ1-1
d_gene: TRBD1
v_gene: TRBV12-3/TRBV12-4
CDR3aa: CASTTGVAEAFF

j_gene: TRBJ1-3
d_gene: NA
v_gene: TRBV11-2
CDR3aa: CASSFFSLGSSGNTIYF

j_gene: TRBJ2-7
d_gene: TRBD1
v_gene: TRBV3-1/TRBV3-2
CDR3aa: CASSHHGQGGSYEQYF

j_gene: TRBJ2-5
d_gene: TRBD2
v_gene: TRBV7-9
CDR3aa: CASSLRGGGEKETQYF

j_gene: TRBJ1-6
d_gene: NA
v_gene: TRBV2
CDR3aa: CASSVQASPLHF

j_gene: TRBJ2-1
d_gene: TRBD2
v_gene: TRBV25-1
CDR3aa: CASRRERTNEQFF